This T cell receptor (beta chain) is from a study of shared clonotypes between healthy human individuals. The CDR3 runs to 18 residues. With 5 bases removed from V and 0 bases from J, the gap between germline ends came to 20 bases. Germline CDR1 LNHDA, CDR2 SQIVND (reference sequence). Sequencing was at deep level. Only in-frame clones appear in the TCRdb table, and some are missing; sequencing was by immunoSEQ multiplex PCR. The profile shows 800,000 to 1,200,000 clones, around 78% of them singletons. The chain employs TRBV19 and TRBJ2-1; perhaps D is TRBD1 or TRBD2 (7 bases each). This sequence originates from a man aged 18 to 35 in good health. Some clones in this sample may be carry-over from other donors' samples. The specimen was memory CD4+ T cells from PBMCs. Subset: CD45RA-negative fraction. The CDR3 is CASSPGGVDLSSYNEQFF. CDR3 sequence (DNA): TGTGCCAGTAGTCCAGGGGGGGTGGACCTGAGCTCCTACAATGAGCAGTTCTTC.